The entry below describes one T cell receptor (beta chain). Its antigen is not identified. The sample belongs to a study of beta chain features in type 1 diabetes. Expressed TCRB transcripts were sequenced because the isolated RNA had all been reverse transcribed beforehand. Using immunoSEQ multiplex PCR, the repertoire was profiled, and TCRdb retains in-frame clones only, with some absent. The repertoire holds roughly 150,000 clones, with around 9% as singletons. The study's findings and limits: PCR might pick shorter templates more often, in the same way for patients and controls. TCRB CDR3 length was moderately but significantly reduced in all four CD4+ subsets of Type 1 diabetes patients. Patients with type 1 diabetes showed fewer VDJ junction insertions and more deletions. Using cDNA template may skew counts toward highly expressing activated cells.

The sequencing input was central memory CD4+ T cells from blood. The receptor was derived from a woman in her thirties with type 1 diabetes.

CDR3 in amino acids: CASSLGGRGAGNTIYF. The CDR3, as DNA: TGTGCCAGCAGTTTAGGCGGCAGGGGGGCTGGAAACACCATATATTTT. This chain links TRBV28 with TRBJ1-3, with TRBD1 matching 7 bases. Germline CDR1 MDHEN, CDR2 SYDVKM. Trimming took 2 bases from V and 2 from J; bases not matched to a gene: 6. This CDR3 is 16 amino acids long. Full variable domain (missing parts from reference TRBV28 and TRBJ1-3): DVKVTQSSRYLVKRTGEKVFLECVQDMDHENMFWYRQDPGLGLRLIYFSYDVKMKEKGDIPEGYSVSREKKERFSLILESASTNQTSMYLCASSLGGRGAGNTIYFGEGSWLTVV.